The 23 T cell receptor beta chains given below trace back to one sample, sequenced in a study of CD8 T cells in ankylosing spondylitis. General study findings and limits: Roughly 8 highly homologous variants made up a TCR beta motif that seemed to typify ankylosing spondylitis blood.

MiXCR was run by TCRdb on the 5' RACE reads, yielding one entry per CDR3 protein. The sample carries roughly 670,000 distinct CDR3 sequences, under 20% recorded once. Their target antigens are unknown. Sequenced sample: blood, either unsorted or a sorted T cell fraction (not recorded which). The receptor source for this set is a male donor with ankylosing spondylitis.

This clonotype was seen many times. CDR3 region: CASSDSGEGAAEAFF. DNA for the CDR3: TGTGCCAGCAGTGACTCGGGTGAGGGGGCCGCTGAAGCTTTCTTT. The rearrangement uses TRBV6-4 and TRBJ1-1; TRBD1 matches 7 bases. The germline gives CDR1 MRHNA, CDR2 SNTAGT. The CDR3 is 15 amino acids. The ends lost 0 bases at V and 6 bases at J; junction bases unmatched: 7.

The V gene is TRBV6-2 or TRBV6-3, the J gene TRBJ2-1, with D perhaps TRBD2 (6 bases). CDR1 and CDR2 from the germline V gene are MNHEY and SVGEGT. Trimming stripped 6 bases from V and 4 bases from J, with 13 bases between. The length of the CDR3 is 14 residues. This CDR3 is CASRHRESYNEQFF. The CDR3 DNA sequence: TGTGCCAGCAGGCACCGGGAGTCTTACAATGAGCAGTTCTTC.

The DNA for the CDR3 is TGCGCCAGCAGCTGGGGGACCCGCCGGCAAACTAATGAAAAACTGTTTTTT. Translation: CASSWGTRRQTNEKLFF. The chain combines TRBV5-1 with TRBJ1-4, with D maybe TRBD1 (5 bases). Germline V gives CDR1 SGHRS, CDR2 YFSETQ. The ends were cut back, 3 bases at V and 1 base at J, with 16 bases in the middle. The CDR3 contains 17 residues.

The chain has TRBV4-3 and TRBJ2-2; 11 positions agree with TRBD1. J lost 5 bases, V lost 0 bases, and 8 bases had no gene match. The CDR3 extends over 18 amino acids. Germline CDR1 LGHNA, CDR2 YSLEER. The CDR3, as DNA: TGCGCCAGCAGCCAAGACCGATGGACAGGGGGCATGACCGGGGAGCTGTTTTTT. Residues: CASSQDRWTGGMTGELFF.

The rearrangement uses TRBV28 and TRBJ2-7; weak D call: TRBD2 (6 bases). The V end was cut by 7 bases, the J end by 2 bases, with 12 bases between. The CDR3 consists of 13 residues. Germline assignment: CDR1 MDHEN and CDR2 SYDVKM. The CDR3 reads CASTWTGAYEQYF. CDR3 nucleotides: TGTGCCAGCACCTGGACGGGGGCCTACGAGCAGTACTTC.

This clonotype turned up a few times. The chain joins TRBV7-3 to TRBJ2-3, with 16 nucleotides matching TRBD2. CDR1 SGHTA and CDR2 FQGTGA come from the germline V gene. V lost 1 base, J lost 2 bases, and 12 bases stayed unmatched. The CDR3 consists of 21 residues. The CDR3 protein is CASSLKGTGTSGRGLTDTQYF. In nucleotides, the CDR3 is TGTGCCAGCAGCTTAAAGGGGACCGGGACTAGCGGGAGGGGGCTCACAGATACGCAGTATTTT.

This clonotype showed up just a few times. This chain uses TRBV28 with TRBJ2-5, with TRBD2 matching 8 bases. This CDR3 region has 18 residues. Germline CDR1 reads MDHEN; CDR2 reads SYDVKM. Germline trimming cut 2 bases from V and 5 bases from J; bases unmatched to any gene: 16. The CDR3 DNA follows: TGTGCCAGCAGTTTACCTGGGGGATTTAGCGGGAAGACGGAGACCCAGTACTTC. Its translation is CASSLPGGFSGKTETQYF.

This clonotype was found a few times. CDR3: CASSRGGGNEQYF. The CDR3 DNA reads TGCGCCAGCAGCCGGGGAGGGGGCAACGAGCAGTACTTC. The chain employs TRBV5-1 and TRBJ2-7; either TRBD1 or TRBD2 may supply D (7 bases each). The CDR3 is 13 amino acids. Germline CDR1 is SGHRS and CDR2 is YFSETQ. V shed 4 bases and J shed 5 bases, with 13 bases lying between them.

This clonotype was observed a handful of times. The chain employs TRBV12-3 or TRBV12-4 and TRBJ2-1; tentative D call: TRBD2 (6 bases). The CDR3 is made up of 15 amino acids. The V gene lost 7 bases and the J gene lost 6 bases, with 19 bases spanning the gap. CDR3 nucleotide sequence: TGTGCCAGCATCCTATTTGGGGGGAACAGCAATGAGCAGTTCTTC. Translating it yields CASILFGGNSNEQFF.

The V gene is TRBV6-1, the J gene TRBJ2-7, with a weak D call TRBD1 (6 bases). The CDR3 has 13 residues. From germline, CDR1 is MNHNS and CDR2 SASEGT. The germline V and J ends were trimmed by 5 bases and 2 bases, with 10 bases remaining between them. The CDR3 protein is CASSMRTAYEQYF. CDR3 nucleotides: TGTGCCAGCAGTATGCGGACAGCCTACGAGCAGTACTTC.

This clonotype was counted a few times. V and J are TRBV19 and TRBJ2-1, with unresolved D. Germline assignment: CDR1 LNHDA and CDR2 SQIVND (reference sequence). The V end was cut by 3 bases, the J end by 9 bases, with 12 bases between. CDR3 length: 13 residues. The CDR3 protein is CASSIHRASEQFF. The CDR3 DNA sequence: TGTGCCAGTAGTATTCACCGGGCTAGTGAGCAGTTCTTC.

The chain joins TRBV28 to TRBJ1-1; no reliable D call. V lost 6 bases, J lost 1 base, and 9 bases lay in between. Looked up from germline, CDR1 is MDHEN and CDR2 is SYDVKM. This CDR3 comprises 13 residues. DNA for the CDR3: TGTGCCAGCAGCTGGCAGCCGAACACTGAAGCTTTCTTT. Protein product: CASSWQPNTEAFF.

This clonotype occurred many times. The chain has TRBV12-3 or TRBV12-4 and TRBJ2-1; tentative D call: TRBD2 (6 bases). This CDR3 has 15 residues. Trimming took 1 base from V and 6 from J, leaving 13 bases between them. For the CDR3, the DNA is TGTGCCAGCAGTTTAGGCGGGAAACCCCTCAATGAGCAGTTCTTC. It is translated as CASSLGGKPLNEQFF.

This clonotype came up once. The rearrangement links TRBV11-1 to TRBJ2-3; 7 nucleotides agree with TRBD2. Looked up from germline, CDR1 is SGHAT and CDR2 is FQDESV (reference sequence). J lost 2 bases, V lost 4 bases, and 6 bases had no gene match. The CDR3 consists of 15 residues. The CDR3 nucleotides are TGTGCCAGCAGCTCCCCCGGGACTAACACAGATACGCAGTATTTT. The encoded protein is CASSSPGTNTDTQYF. Supplemented by reference TRBV11-1 and TRBJ2-3, the full variable domain reads EAEVAQSPRYKITEKSQAVAFWCDPISGHATLYWYRQILGQGPELLVQFQDESVVDDSQLPKDRFSAERLKGVDSTLKIQPAELGDSAMYLCASSSPGTNTDTQYFGPGTRLTVL.

The sample holds a few counts of this clonotype. This sequence joins TRBV7-2 and TRBJ2-1; D unclear. Between the trimmed V and J ends, which lost 2 bases and 0 bases, there was a span of 11 bases. The CDR3 covers 16 residues. Germline assignment: CDR1 SGHTA and CDR2 FQGNSA. This CDR3 is CASSLLVGGSYNEQFF. In DNA, the CDR3 is TGTGCCAGCAGCTTATTGGTGGGTGGCTCCTACAATGAGCAGTTCTTC.

The chain couples TRBV5-6 to TRBJ2-6; perhaps TRBD1 as D (6 bases). The CDR3 is made up of 18 amino acids. Between the trimmed V and J ends, which lost 1 base and 2 bases, there was a span of 16 bases. Germline CDR1 SGHDT, CDR2 YYEEEE. CDR3 DNA sequence: TGTGCCAGCAGCTTGTGGCAGGGGAGTCTGCCTGGGGCCAACGTCCTGACTTTC. It translates to CASSLWQGSLPGANVLTF.

This clonotype was observed at least ten times. The CDR3, as DNA: TGTGCCAGCAGTCGGGACTCCTACTATGGCTACACCTTC. Translation: CASSRDSYYGYTF. The rearrangement links TRBV13 to TRBJ1-2; D perhaps matches TRBD1 (5 bases). Germline values: CDR1 PRHDT, CDR2 FYEKMQ (reference sequence). Trimming pared 6 bases from V and 3 bases from J, leaving 11 bases between. This CDR3 region has 13 residues. Supplemented by reference TRBV13 and TRBJ1-2, the full variable domain reads AAGVIQSPRHLIKEKRETATLKCYPIPRHDTVYWYQQGPGQDPQFLISFYEKMQSDKGSIPDRFSAQQFSDYHSELNMSSLELGDSALYFCASSRDSYYGYTFGSGTRLTVV.

This clonotype has a count of ten or more. The J gene is TRBJ1-2, the V gene TRBV9, with D possibly TRBD1 on 5 matching bases. With 3 bases removed from V and 0 bases from J, the gap between germline ends came to 9 bases. The CDR3 contains 14 residues. Germline loops: CDR1 SGDLS, CDR2 YYNGEE. CDR3 loop: CASSGQLANYGYTF. In nucleotides, the CDR3 is TGTGCCAGCAGCGGACAGTTAGCTAACTATGGCTACACCTTC.

This clonotype was observed a handful of times. The chain employs TRBV20-1 and TRBJ2-7; perhaps D is TRBD1 or TRBD2 (5 bases each). The V and J ends lost 3 bases and 2 bases respectively, with 26 bases between them. Germline-derived CDR1 and CDR2 are DFQATT and SNEGSKA (reference sequence). The CDR3 has 18 amino acids. CDR3 sequence (DNA): TGCAGTGCTAGGCCAAGGGACGGCGAGTTAGCGACCCCCTACGAGCAGTACTTC. Amino acid sequence: CSARPRDGELATPYEQYF.

This clonotype appeared a few times. The chain combines TRBV5-5 with TRBJ2-1; D ambiguous. V shed 4 bases and J shed 1 base, with 12 bases lying between them. CDR1 is SGHKS and CDR2 is YYEKEE in the germline V gene (reference sequence). This CDR3 has 15 residues. CDR3 in DNA: TGTGCCAGCAGCCCTCAGGCCTTATCCTACAATGAGCAGTTCTTC. It encodes CASSPQALSYNEQFF. Filled out from reference TRBV5-5 and TRBJ2-1, the complete variable domain reads DAGVTQSPTHLIKTRGQQVTLRCSPISGHKSVSWYQQVLGQGPQFIFQYYEKEERGRGNFPDRFSARQFPNYSSELNVNALLLGDSALYLCASSPQALSYNEQFFGPGTRLTVL.

On this clonotype: At one end the junction does not follow the germline gene, possibly because of a read error. The rearrangement joins TRBV3-1 to TRBJ2-3; D remains unclear. CDR3 length: 12 amino acids. From germline, CDR1 is LGHDT and CDR2 YNNKEL (reference sequence). The CDR3 loop is CVSSQYTDTQYF. The CDR3 DNA reads TGTGTCAGCAGCCAATACACAGATACGCAGTATTTT.

V gene TRBV7-9 combines with J gene TRBJ1-3; D unresolved. Trimming took off 1 base at V and 5 bases at J, with 3 bases between the two ends. CDR1 is SEHNR and CDR2 is FQNEAQ in the germline V gene (reference sequence). CDR3 length: 12 residues. The CDR3 DNA reads as TGTGCCAGCAGCTTAGACCGAAACACCATATATTTT. It specifies CASSLDRNTIYF.

This clonotype has only one observation. One junction end disagrees with the germline gene, perhaps due to a read error. CDR3 nucleotides: TGCGCCTGCAGGGCTGAACCGGGTTACAGCTCCGGGACCCAGTACTTC. Protein product: CACRAEPGYSSGTQYF. The chain has TRBV5-1 and TRBJ2-5, with D maybe TRBD1 (5 bases). The CDR3 has 16 amino acids. Germline CDR1 SGHRS, CDR2 YFSETQ.